The clone carrying this T cell receptor (beta chain) was detected ten times or more. The ends were cut back, 4 bases at V and 5 bases at J, with 12 bases in the middle. CDR3 size: 13 residues. Looked up from germline, CDR1 is SGHRS and CDR2 is YFSETQ. It was with a sample-barcoded 5' primer and a J-beta primer mix that a second PCR of about 7 to 12 cycles was run. Using its own MiXCR run on the 5' RACE reads, TCRdb lists one record per CDR3 protein. The repertoire includes more than 650,000 distinct CDR3 sequences, about a fifth of them detected once, and about 22% sits in the top ten. The sample originates from a study of blood T cells in healthy people across ages.

The genes are TRBV5-1 and TRBJ1-2, with D uncertain. This TCR came from a man in his 70s in good health. The sample was blood. DNA of the CDR3: TGCGCCAGCAGCCCGGACGGGGTATATGGCTACACCTTC. It specifies CASSPDGVYGYTF.